This T cell receptor (beta chain) came from a study of control samples from healthy donors and cancer patients. Clones were sequenced by immunoSEQ multiplex PCR, and TCRdb holds only the in-frame ones, with some missing. The table has about 34,000 clones, approximately 86% seen once; the top ten hold 1.5% to 2%. This CDR3 has 13 amino acids. Germline CDR1 SNHLY, CDR2 FYNNEI. The V end lost 5 bases, the J end lost 5 bases, and 12 bases lay between the germline ends. The receptor was isolated from a woman aged 35 to 49 with lung cancer. The specimen sequenced was PBMCs. The rearrangement links TRBV2 to TRBJ1-2; tentatively, D is TRBD1 (5 bases). The CDR3 DNA is TGTGCCAGCAGTCTCGACAGAAATTATGGCTACACCTTC. Protein: CASSLDRNYGYTF.